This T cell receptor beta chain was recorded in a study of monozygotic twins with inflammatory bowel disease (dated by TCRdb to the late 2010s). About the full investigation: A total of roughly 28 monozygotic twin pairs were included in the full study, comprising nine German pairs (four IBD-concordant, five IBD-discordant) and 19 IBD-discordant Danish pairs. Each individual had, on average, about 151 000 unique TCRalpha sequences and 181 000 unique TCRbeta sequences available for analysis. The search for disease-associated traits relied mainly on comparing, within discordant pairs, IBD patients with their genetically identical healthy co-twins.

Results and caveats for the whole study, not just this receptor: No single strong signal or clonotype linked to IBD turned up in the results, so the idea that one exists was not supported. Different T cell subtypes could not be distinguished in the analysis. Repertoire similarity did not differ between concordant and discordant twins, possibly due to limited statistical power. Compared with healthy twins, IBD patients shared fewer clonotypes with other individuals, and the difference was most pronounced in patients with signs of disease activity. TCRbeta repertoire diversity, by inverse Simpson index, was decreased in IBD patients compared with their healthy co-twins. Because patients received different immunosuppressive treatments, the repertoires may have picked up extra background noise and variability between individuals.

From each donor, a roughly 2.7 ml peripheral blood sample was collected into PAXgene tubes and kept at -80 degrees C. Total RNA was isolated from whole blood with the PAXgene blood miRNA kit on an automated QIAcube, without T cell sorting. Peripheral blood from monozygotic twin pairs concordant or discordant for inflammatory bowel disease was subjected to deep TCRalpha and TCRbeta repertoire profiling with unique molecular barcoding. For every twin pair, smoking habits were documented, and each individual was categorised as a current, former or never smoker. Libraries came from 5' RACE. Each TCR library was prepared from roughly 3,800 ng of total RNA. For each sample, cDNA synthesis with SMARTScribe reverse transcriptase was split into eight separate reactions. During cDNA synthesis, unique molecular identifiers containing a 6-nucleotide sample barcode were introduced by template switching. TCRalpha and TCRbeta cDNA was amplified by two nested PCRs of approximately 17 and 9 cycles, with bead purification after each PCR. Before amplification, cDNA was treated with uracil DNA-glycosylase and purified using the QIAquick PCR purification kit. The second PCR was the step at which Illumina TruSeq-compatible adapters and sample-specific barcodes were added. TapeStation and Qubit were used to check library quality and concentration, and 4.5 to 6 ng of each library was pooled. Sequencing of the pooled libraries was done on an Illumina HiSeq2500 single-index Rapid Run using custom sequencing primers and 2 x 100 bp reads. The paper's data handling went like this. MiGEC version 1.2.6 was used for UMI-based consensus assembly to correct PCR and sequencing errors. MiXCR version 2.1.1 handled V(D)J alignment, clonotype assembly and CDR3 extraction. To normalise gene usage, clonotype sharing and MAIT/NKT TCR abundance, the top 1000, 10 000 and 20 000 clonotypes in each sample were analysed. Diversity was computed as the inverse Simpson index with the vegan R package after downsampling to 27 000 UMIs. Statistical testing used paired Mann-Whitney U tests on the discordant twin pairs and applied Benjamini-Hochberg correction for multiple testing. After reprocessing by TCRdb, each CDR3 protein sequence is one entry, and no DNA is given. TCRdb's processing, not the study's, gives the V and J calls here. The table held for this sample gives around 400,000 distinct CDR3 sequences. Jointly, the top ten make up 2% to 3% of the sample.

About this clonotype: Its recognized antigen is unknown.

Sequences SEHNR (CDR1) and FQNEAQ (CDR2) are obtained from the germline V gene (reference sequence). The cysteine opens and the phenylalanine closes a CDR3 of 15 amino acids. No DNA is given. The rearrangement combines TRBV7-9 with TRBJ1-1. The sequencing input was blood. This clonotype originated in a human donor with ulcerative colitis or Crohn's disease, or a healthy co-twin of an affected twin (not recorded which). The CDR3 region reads CASSFGTAANTEAFF. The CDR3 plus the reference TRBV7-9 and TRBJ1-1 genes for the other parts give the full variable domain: DTGVSQNPRHKITKRGQNVTFRCDPISEHNRLYWYRQTLGQGPEFLTYFQNEAQLEKSRLLSDRFSAERPKGSFSTLEIQRTEQGDSAMYLCASSFGTAANTEAFFGQGTRLTVV.